A selection of T cell receptor beta chains follows, all from one sample in a study of blood T cell repertoires in COVID-19. The assay was immunoSEQ multiplex PCR, and TCRdb's table has in-frame clones only and misses some. The sample carries tens of thousands of clones, about 88% recorded once. Material: peripheral blood. The receptors stem from a human donor in a cohort sampled during active COVID-19. CDR3s include the opening cysteine and the closing phenylalanine or tryptophan. A D gene is named only where the DNA matches it firmly.

j_call: TRBJ1-1; d_call: NA; v_call: TRBV4-2; cdr3_aa: CASSQDRAAGQGTEAFF; cdr3_nt: TGTGCCAGCAGCCAAGATCGAGCAGCGGGGCAGGGCACTGAAGCTTTCTTT
j_call: TRBJ2-3; d_call: NA; v_call: TRBV6-4; cdr3_aa: CASSGSTSGTDTQYF; cdr3_nt: TGTGCCAGCAGTGGCTCTACCAGCGGTACAGATACGCAGTATTTT
j_call: TRBJ1-6; d_call: TRBD1; v_call: TRBV6-5; cdr3_aa: CASSSLGTVQPPLHF; cdr3_nt: TGTGCCAGCAGTTCCCTAGGGACAGTTCAGCCACCCCTCCACTTT
j_call: TRBJ1-4; d_call: NA; v_call: TRBV4-1; cdr3_aa: CASSPGDSLGEKLFF; cdr3_nt: TGCGCCAGCAGCCCCGGTGACTCCCTTGGGGAAAAACTGTTTTTT
j_call: TRBJ2-3; d_call: TRBD2; v_call: TRBV7-3; cdr3_aa: CASSGGRGNTQYF; cdr3_nt: TGTGCCAGCAGTGGCGGGAGGGGAAATACGCAGTATTTT
j_call: TRBJ1-6; d_call: TRBD1; v_call: TRBV6-5; cdr3_aa: CASRRTGRDSPLHF; cdr3_nt: TGTGCCAGCAGACGGACAGGGAGAGATTCACCCCTCCACTTT
j_call: TRBJ2-2; d_call: TRBD2; v_call: TRBV7-3; cdr3_aa: CASSISGGNTGELFF; cdr3_nt: TGTGCCAGCAGCATTAGCGGGGGGAACACCGGGGAGCTGTTTTTT
j_call: TRBJ1-1; d_call: TRBD1; v_call: TRBV19; cdr3_aa: CASTRDRGQNTEAFF; cdr3_nt: TGTGCCAGTACCAGGGACAGGGGGCAGAACACTGAAGCTTTCTTT
j_call: TRBJ2-1; d_call: TRBD1; v_call: TRBV7-3; cdr3_aa: CASSLIAGGNEQFF; cdr3_nt: TGTGCCAGCAGCTTAATTGCAGGGGGCAATGAGCAGTTCTTC
j_call: TRBJ2-6; d_call: TRBD1; v_call: TRBV30; cdr3_aa: CALEDRGSGANVLTF; cdr3_nt: TGTGCCCTGGAGGACAGGGGCTCTGGGGCCAACGTCCTGACTTTC